This T cell receptor beta chain was identified during a study of T cell responses to AZD1222 COVID-19 vaccine. Study-wide findings and caveats: Baseline serostatus was positive in only 5 to 7 AZD1222 recipients. Repertoire sampling was restricted to post-peak T cell response timepoints. Most donors were white British and more were female, and clonal diversity was possibly underestimated.

With V trimmed by 2 bases and J by 11 bases, 3 bases remained unmatched. Germline assignment: CDR1 DFQATT and CDR2 SNEGSKA (reference sequence). The CDR3 length is 11 residues. In the case of this clone: Antigen: not known.

Libraries were prepared by immunoSEQ multiplex PCR; TCRdb keeps only in-frame clonotypes and omits some of them. The sample consists of approximately 200,000 clones, 85% to 90% of them appearing once. The chain employs TRBV20-1 and TRBJ2-7, with 10 positions matching TRBD1. This receptor was identified in an adult in good health. Source: peripheral blood, taken on day 0 of AZD1222 vaccination. The CDR3 region has the DNA TGCAGTGCTAGATTGACAGGGGGCGAGTACTTC. The encoded protein is CSARLTGGEYF.